One and the same sample provided the 8 T cell receptor beta chains below, sequenced in a study of cytomegalovirus exposure and HLA in healthy donors. PCR used 60 Vbeta primers and 13 Jbeta primers. Assay: immunoSEQ multiplex PCR; the TCRdb copy retains only in-frame clones and omits some. The sample yields 110,000 or so clones, approximately 12% seen once. The material sequenced was PBMCs. The receptors were sampled from a man aged 35-49 years in good health and CMV-seropositive.

This clone appeared a few times. The chain joins TRBV19 to TRBJ2-6, with TRBD1 matching over 7 bases. The V gene's germline CDR1 is LNHDA and CDR2 SQIVND (reference sequence). The V segment lost 3 bases and the J segment 0 bases; nucleotides outside the gene matches: 5. This CDR3 is built from 17 residues. The CDR3 protein is CASSIGTDSSGANVLTF. CDR3 nucleotide sequence: TGTGCCAGTAGTATCGGGACAGATAGCTCTGGGGCCAACGTCCTGACTTTC.

This clone was observed a handful of times. The chain is built from TRBV28 and TRBJ1-1, with D unresolved. CDR3 length: 12 residues. CDR1 is MDHEN, CDR2 SYDVKM, per germline. V was trimmed by 3 bases and J by 5 bases, leaving 7 bases between them. CDR3 amino acids: CASSFGGTEAFF. The CDR3 region has the DNA TGTGCCAGCAGTTTCGGAGGGACTGAAGCTTTCTTT.

V and J are TRBV5-1 and TRBJ1-3; 7 nucleotides align to TRBD1. V dropped 4 bases and J dropped 0; count of bases not matched to a gene: 10. Looked up from germline, CDR1 is SGHRS and CDR2 is YFSETQ. The CDR3 has 17 amino acids. CDR3 sequence (DNA): TGCGCCAGCAGCCCAACAGGGGAGGTACGCTCTGGAAACACCATATATTTT. It specifies CASSPTGEVRSGNTIYF.

V is TRBV5-1 and J is TRBJ2-3, with D uncertain. The V gene's germline CDR1 is SGHRS and CDR2 YFSETQ. V was cut by 5 bases and J by 3 bases, with 10 bases left in between. The CDR3 is 13 amino acids. The CDR3 spells CASSSTVTDTQYF. CDR3 sequence (DNA): TGCGCCAGCAGTAGTACAGTGACAGATACGCAGTATTTT.

V usage is TRBV16 and J usage is TRBJ2-1, with D tentatively TRBD2 (6 bases). Germline V CDR1 and CDR2: KGHSY, FQNENV. CDR3 length: 14 residues. V was trimmed by 2 bases and J by 8 bases, leaving 13 bases between them. CDR3 nucleotides: TGTGCCAGCAGCCAAGGGGCCGGGGGTTATGAGCAGTTCTTC. As protein: CASSQGAGGYEQFF.

Only a few counts were recorded for this clone. The chain links TRBV29-1 to TRBJ2-7; 9 bases align to TRBD1. The germline CDR1 and CDR2 sequences are SQVTM and ANQGSEA. V lost 7 bases and J lost 4; bases outside the gene matches: 5. The length of the CDR3 is 12 residues. The CDR3 here is CSDPGQGYEQYF. In DNA form, the CDR3 reads TGCAGCGATCCGGGACAGGGTTACGAGCAGTACTTC.

The chain carries TRBV2 and TRBJ1-4, with D tentatively TRBD1 (5 bases). Germline V lookup: CDR1 SNHLY, CDR2 FYNNEI. The CDR3 covers 13 residues. The V gene lost 4 bases and the J gene lost 7 bases, with 10 bases spanning the gap. The CDR3 sequence is CASSGTGTEKLFF. CDR3 in DNA: TGTGCCAGCAGTGGCACAGGTACTGAAAAACTGTTTTTT.

The genes are TRBV27 and TRBJ1-5, with D perhaps TRBD1 (6 bases). This CDR3 has 14 amino acids. Germline CDR1 MNHEY, CDR2 SMNVEV (reference sequence). Trimming cost V 6 bases and J 3 bases, with 12 bases left between them. CDR3 loop: CASSLDSINQPQHF. The CDR3 bases are TGTGCCAGCAGCCTGGACAGTATCAATCAGCCCCAGCATTTT.